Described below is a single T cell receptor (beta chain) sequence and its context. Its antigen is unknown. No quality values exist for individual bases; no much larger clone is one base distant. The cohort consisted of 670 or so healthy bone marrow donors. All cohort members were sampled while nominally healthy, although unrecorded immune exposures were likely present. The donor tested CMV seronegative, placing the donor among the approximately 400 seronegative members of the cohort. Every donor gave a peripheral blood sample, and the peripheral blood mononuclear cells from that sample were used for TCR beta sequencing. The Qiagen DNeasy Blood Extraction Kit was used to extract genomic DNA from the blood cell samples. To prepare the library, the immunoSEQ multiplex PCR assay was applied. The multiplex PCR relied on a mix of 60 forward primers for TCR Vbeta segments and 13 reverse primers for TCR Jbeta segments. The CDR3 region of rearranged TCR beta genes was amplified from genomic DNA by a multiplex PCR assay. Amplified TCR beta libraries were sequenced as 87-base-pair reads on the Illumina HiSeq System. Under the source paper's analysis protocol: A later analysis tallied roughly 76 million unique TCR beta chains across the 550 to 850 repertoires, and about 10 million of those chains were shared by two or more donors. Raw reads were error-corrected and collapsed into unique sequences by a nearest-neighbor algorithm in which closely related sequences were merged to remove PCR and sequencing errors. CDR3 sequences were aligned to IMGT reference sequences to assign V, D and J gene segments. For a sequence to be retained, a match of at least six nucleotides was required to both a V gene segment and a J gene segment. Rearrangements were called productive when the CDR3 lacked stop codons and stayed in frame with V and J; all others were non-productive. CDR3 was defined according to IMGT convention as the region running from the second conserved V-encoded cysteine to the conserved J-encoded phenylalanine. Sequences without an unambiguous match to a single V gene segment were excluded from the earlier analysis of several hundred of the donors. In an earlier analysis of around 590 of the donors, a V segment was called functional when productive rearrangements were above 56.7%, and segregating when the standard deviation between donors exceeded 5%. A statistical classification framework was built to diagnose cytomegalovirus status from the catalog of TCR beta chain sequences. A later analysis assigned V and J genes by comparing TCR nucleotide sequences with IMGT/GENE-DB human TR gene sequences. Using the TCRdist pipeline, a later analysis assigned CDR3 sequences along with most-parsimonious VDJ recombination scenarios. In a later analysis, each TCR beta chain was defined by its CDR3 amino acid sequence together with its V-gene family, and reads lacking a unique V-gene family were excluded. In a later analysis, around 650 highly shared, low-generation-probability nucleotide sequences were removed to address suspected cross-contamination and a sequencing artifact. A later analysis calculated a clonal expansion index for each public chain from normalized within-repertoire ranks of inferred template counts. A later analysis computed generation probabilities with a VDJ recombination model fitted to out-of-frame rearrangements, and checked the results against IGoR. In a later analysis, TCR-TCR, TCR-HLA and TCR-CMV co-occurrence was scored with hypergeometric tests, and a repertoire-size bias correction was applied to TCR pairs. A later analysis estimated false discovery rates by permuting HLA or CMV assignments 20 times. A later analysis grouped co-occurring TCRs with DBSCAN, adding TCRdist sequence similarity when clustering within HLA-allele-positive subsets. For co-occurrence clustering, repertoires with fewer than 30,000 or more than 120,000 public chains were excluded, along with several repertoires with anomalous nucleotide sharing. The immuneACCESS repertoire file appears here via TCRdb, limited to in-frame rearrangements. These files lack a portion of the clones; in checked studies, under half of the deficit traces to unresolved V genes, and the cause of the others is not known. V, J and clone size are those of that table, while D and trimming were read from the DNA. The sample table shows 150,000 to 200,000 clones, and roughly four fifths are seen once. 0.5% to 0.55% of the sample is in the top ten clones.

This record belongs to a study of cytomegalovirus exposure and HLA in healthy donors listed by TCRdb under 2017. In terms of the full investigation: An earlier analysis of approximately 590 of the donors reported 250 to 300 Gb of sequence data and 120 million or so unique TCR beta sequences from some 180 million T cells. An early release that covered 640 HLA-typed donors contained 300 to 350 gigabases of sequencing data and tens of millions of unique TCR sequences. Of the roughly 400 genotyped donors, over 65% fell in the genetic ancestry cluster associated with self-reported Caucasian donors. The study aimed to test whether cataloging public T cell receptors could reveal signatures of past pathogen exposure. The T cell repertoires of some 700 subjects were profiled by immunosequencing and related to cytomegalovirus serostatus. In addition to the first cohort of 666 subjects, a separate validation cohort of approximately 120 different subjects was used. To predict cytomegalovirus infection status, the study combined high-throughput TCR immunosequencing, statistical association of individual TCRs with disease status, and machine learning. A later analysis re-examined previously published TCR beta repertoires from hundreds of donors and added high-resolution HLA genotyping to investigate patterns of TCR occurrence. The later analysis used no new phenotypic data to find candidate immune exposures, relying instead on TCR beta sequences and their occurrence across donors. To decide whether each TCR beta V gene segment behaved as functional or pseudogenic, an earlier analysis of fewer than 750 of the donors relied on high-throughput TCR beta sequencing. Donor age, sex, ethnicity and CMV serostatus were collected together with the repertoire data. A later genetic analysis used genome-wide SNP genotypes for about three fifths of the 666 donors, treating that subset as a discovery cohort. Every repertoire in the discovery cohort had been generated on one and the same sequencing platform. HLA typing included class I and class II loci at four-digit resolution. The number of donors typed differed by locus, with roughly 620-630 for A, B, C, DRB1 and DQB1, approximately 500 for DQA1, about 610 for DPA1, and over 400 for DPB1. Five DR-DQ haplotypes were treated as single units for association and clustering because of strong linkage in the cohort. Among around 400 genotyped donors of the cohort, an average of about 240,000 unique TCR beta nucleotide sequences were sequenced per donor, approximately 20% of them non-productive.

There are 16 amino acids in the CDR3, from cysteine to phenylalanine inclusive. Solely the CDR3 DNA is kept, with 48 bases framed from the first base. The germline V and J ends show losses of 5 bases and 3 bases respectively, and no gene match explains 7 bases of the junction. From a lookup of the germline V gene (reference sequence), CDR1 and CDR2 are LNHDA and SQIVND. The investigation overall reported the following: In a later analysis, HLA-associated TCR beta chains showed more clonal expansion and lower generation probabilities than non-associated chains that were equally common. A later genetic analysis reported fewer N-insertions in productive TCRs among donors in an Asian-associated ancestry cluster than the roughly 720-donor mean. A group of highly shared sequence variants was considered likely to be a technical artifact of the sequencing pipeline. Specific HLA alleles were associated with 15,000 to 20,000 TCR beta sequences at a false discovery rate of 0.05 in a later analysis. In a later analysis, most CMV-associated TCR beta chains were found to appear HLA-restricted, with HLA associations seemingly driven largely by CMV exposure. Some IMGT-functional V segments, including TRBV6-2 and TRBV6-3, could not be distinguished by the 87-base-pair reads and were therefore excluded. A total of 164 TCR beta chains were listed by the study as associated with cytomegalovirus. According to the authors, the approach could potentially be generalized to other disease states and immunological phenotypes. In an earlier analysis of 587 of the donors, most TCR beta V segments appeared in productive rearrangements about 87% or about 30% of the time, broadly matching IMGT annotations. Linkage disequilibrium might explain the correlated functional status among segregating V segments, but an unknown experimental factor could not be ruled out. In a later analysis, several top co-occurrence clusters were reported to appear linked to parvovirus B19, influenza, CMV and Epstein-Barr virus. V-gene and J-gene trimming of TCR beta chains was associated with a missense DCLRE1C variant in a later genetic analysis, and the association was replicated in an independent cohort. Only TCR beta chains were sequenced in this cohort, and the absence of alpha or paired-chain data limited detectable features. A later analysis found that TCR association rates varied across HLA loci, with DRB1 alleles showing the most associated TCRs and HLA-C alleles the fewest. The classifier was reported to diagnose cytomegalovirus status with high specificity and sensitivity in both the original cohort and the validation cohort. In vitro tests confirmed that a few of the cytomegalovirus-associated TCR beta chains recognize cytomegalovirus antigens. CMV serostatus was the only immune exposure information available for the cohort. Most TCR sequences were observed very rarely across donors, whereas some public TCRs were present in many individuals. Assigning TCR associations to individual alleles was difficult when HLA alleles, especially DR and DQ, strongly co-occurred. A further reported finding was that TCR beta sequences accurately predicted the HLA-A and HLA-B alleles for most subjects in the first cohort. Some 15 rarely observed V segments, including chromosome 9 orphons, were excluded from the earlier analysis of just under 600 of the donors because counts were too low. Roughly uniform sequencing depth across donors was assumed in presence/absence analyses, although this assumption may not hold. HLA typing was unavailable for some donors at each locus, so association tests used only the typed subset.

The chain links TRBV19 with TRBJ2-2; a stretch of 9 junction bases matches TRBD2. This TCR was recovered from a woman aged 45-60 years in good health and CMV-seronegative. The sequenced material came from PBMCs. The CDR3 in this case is CASSPPTSGDTGELFF. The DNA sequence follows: TGTGCCAGTAGTCCCCCGACTAGCGGAGACACCGGGGAGCTGTTTTTT.